Listed below are T cell receptor beta chains from one sample, sequenced in a study of spatial heterogeneity in lung cancer. TCRdb re-called the 5' RACE reads with MiXCR, one entry per CDR3 protein. Of 95,000 to 130,000 distinct CDR3 sequences listed, 9% to 15% are singletons. The input for sequencing was PBMCs, taken at follow-up. The source of these receptors is a male donor with early-stage non-small cell lung cancer. The CDR3 runs from the conserved cysteine through the conserved F or W. Each record gives: clone size, D gene, V gene, J gene, CDR3 DNA, CDR3 protein. The D gene is left open where the match is weak. The size field is filled for only some rows; it gives once, few, many or a size class.

clone size: -; D gene: TRBD1; V gene: TRBV29-1; J gene: TRBJ2-3; CDR3 DNA: TGCAGCACGACAGGGGGAGGCACAGATACGCAGTATTTT; CDR3 protein: CSTTGGGTDTQYF
clone size: -; D gene: TRBD1; V gene: TRBV7-7; J gene: TRBJ1-1; CDR3 DNA: TGTGCTAGCAGCTTAGCCAGGGGGACTGAAGCTTTCTTT; CDR3 protein: CASSLARGTEAFF
clone size: -; D gene: TRBD2; V gene: TRBV27; J gene: TRBJ2-7; CDR3 DNA: TGTGCCAGCAGTCCCGAACAGCGGGGGGTCTCCTACGAGCAGTACTTC; CDR3 protein: CASSPEQRGVSYEQYF
clone size: many; D gene: -; V gene: TRBV5-6; J gene: TRBJ2-5; CDR3 DNA: TGTGCCAGCAGCTTGGACGAGACCCAGTACTTC; CDR3 protein: CASSLDETQYF
clone size: few; D gene: -; V gene: TRBV5-1; J gene: TRBJ2-7; CDR3 DNA: TGCGCCAGCAGCTTGGGGACAGACATACTCCGGGAGCAGTACTTC; CDR3 protein: CASSLGTDILREQYF
clone size: few; D gene: -; V gene: TRBV5-1; J gene: TRBJ2-7; CDR3 DNA: TGCGCCAGCAACCCAGGTCAAGGGGCCTACGAGCAGTACTTC; CDR3 protein: CASNPGQGAYEQYF
clone size: -; D gene: TRBD1; V gene: TRBV27; J gene: TRBJ1-5; CDR3 DNA: TGTGCCAGCAGTTTCGGACAGGGAGGTCAGCCCCAGCATTTT; CDR3 protein: CASSFGQGGQPQHF
clone size: few; D gene: TRBD1; V gene: TRBV25-1; J gene: TRBJ2-5; CDR3 DNA: TGTGCCAGCAGTGCCCGACAGGGTGGATGGACCCAGTACTTC; CDR3 protein: CASSARQGGWTQYF
clone size: -; D gene: TRBD1; V gene: TRBV5-1; J gene: TRBJ1-4; CDR3 DNA: TGCGCCAGCAGACCTCGACAGGGGGCAACTAATGGAAAACTGTTTTTT; CDR3 protein: CASRPRQGATNGKLFF
clone size: -; D gene: TRBD1; V gene: TRBV5-1; J gene: TRBJ1-4; CDR3 DNA: TGCGCCAGCAGCCTTACCGGGGACAGGGGAAAGGTTGCAACTAATGAAAAACTGTTTTTT; CDR3 protein: CASSLTGDRGKVATNEKLFF
clone size: many; D gene: -; V gene: TRBV28; J gene: TRBJ2-7; CDR3 DNA: TGTGCCAGCAGGTGGGGGGGCAACTACGAGCAGTACTTC; CDR3 protein: CASRWGGNYEQYF
clone size: -; D gene: TRBD1; V gene: TRBV4-1; J gene: TRBJ1-5; CDR3 DNA: TGCGCCAGCAGCTTGACAGGGAACGGCAATCAGCCCCAGCATTTT; CDR3 protein: CASSLTGNGNQPQHF
clone size: few; D gene: -; V gene: TRBV4-2; J gene: TRBJ2-1; CDR3 DNA: TGTGCCAGCACCCCCGGGGGCGGCTCCTACAATGAGCAGTTCTTC; CDR3 protein: CASTPGGGSYNEQFF
clone size: many; D gene: TRBD2; V gene: TRBV5-1; J gene: TRBJ2-1; CDR3 DNA: TGCGCCAGCAGCCGCCAACTAGCGGGCCCATCCTACAATGAGCAGTTCTTC; CDR3 protein: CASSRQLAGPSYNEQFF
clone size: -; D gene: TRBD1; V gene: TRBV12-3/TRBV12-4; J gene: TRBJ2-7; CDR3 DNA: TGTGCCAGCAGCCGGGGACAGGTTTACGAGCAGTACTTC; CDR3 protein: CASSRGQVYEQYF
clone size: -; D gene: -; V gene: TRBV4-3; J gene: TRBJ2-7; CDR3 DNA: TGCGCCAGCAGCCCTTATACATGGGCCTACGAGCAGTACTTC; CDR3 protein: CASSPYTWAYEQYF
clone size: -; D gene: -; V gene: TRBV6-2/TRBV6-3; J gene: TRBJ2-1; CDR3 DNA: TGTGCCAGCAGTCTCCTGGGTAGCGCTCCCCCCCAGCGGTTCTTC; CDR3 protein: CASSLLGSAPPQRFF
clone size: many; D gene: -; V gene: TRBV5-1; J gene: TRBJ1-2; CDR3 DNA: TGCGCCAGCAGCTTGGACGGGAGCCGGAGCGGCTACACCTTC; CDR3 protein: CASSLDGSRSGYTF
clone size: -; D gene: -; V gene: TRBV4-2; J gene: TRBJ2-7; CDR3 DNA: TGTGCCAGCAGCCACATAGGAATCACGGACGAGCAGTACTTC; CDR3 protein: CASSHIGITDEQYF
clone size: -; D gene: TRBD1; V gene: TRBV29-1; J gene: TRBJ1-2; CDR3 DNA: TGCAGCGTTGAGGGGACAGGGCGCGCACTCAACTATGGCTACACCTTC; CDR3 protein: CSVEGTGRALNYGYTF
clone size: few; D gene: -; V gene: TRBV25-1; J gene: TRBJ1-2; CDR3 DNA: TGTGCCAGCAGTGTGCCAGGGGCGGATGGCTACACCTTC; CDR3 protein: CASSVPGADGYTF
clone size: -; D gene: -; V gene: TRBV7-9; J gene: TRBJ2-5; CDR3 DNA: TGTGCCAGCAGCTTAGAGGGTGCAGTCTTAAAAGAGACCCAGTACTTC; CDR3 protein: CASSLEGAVLKETQYF
clone size: -; D gene: -; V gene: TRBV7-2; J gene: TRBJ1-1; CDR3 DNA: TGTGCCAGCAGCTTAGATCAGACGAACACTGAAGCTTTCTTT; CDR3 protein: CASSLDQTNTEAFF
clone size: few; D gene: TRBD1; V gene: TRBV29-1; J gene: TRBJ2-6; CDR3 DNA: TGCAGCGTTGCCCCTTGGACAGGGGGGGTCTCTGGGGCCAACGTCCTGACTTTC; CDR3 protein: CSVAPWTGGVSGANVLTF
clone size: -; D gene: -; V gene: TRBV28; J gene: TRBJ2-7; CDR3 DNA: TGTGCCAGCAGCCCCCTGGACGAGCAGTACTTC; CDR3 protein: CASSPLDEQYF
clone size: many; D gene: TRBD2; V gene: TRBV7-9; J gene: TRBJ2-1; CDR3 DNA: TGTGCCAGCAGCTCCCTGTCCGGCGGGGGGTTAGGTGAGCAGTTCTTC; CDR3 protein: CASSSLSGGGLGEQFF
clone size: many; D gene: TRBD1; V gene: TRBV18; J gene: TRBJ1-1; CDR3 DNA: TGTGCCAGCTCACCTATGACAGGGGATAGCAAAGCTTTCTTT; CDR3 protein: CASSPMTGDSKAFF
clone size: -; D gene: -; V gene: TRBV7-2; J gene: TRBJ1-2; CDR3 DNA: TGTGCCAGCAGCCCGTCTGCCGCGCCATATGGCTACACCTTC; CDR3 protein: CASSPSAAPYGYTF
clone size: many; D gene: TRBD1; V gene: TRBV10-1; J gene: TRBJ2-3; CDR3 DNA: TGCGCCAGCAGTGAAGGGGGCCACCGCACAGATACGCAGTATTTT; CDR3 protein: CASSEGGHRTDTQYF
clone size: few; D gene: -; V gene: TRBV10-3; J gene: TRBJ1-6; CDR3 DNA: TGTGCCATCACGGTGGACAGAATCTCACCCCTCCACTTT; CDR3 protein: CAITVDRISPLHF
clone size: -; D gene: -; V gene: TRBV6-6; J gene: TRBJ2-1; CDR3 DNA: TGTGCCAGCAGTTCCCAGGGAGGCAATGAGCAGTTCTTC; CDR3 protein: CASSSQGGNEQFF
clone size: few; D gene: -; V gene: TRBV29-1; J gene: TRBJ2-6; CDR3 DNA: TGCAGCGTTGAAGTGAGGGGTCCCTCTGGGGCCAACGTCCTGACTTTC; CDR3 protein: CSVEVRGPSGANVLTF
clone size: few; D gene: -; V gene: TRBV12-3/TRBV12-4; J gene: TRBJ2-7; CDR3 DNA: TGTGCCAGCTCGAAGACGGAGACCTACGAGCAGTACTTC; CDR3 protein: CASSKTETYEQYF
clone size: few; D gene: -; V gene: TRBV2; J gene: TRBJ2-7; CDR3 DNA: TGTGCCAGCAGTGAATGGTCCCAGTCCTACGAGCAGTACTTC; CDR3 protein: CASSEWSQSYEQYF
clone size: few; D gene: TRBD2; V gene: TRBV9; J gene: TRBJ2-3; CDR3 DNA: TGTGCCAGCAGCGTAGGGGGAGCGGGGGGCATGACAGATACGCAGTATTTT; CDR3 protein: CASSVGGAGGMTDTQYF
clone size: few; D gene: -; V gene: TRBV20-1; J gene: TRBJ1-6; CDR3 DNA: TGCAGTGCTAGAGAAACAGGCAATTCACCCCTCCACTTT; CDR3 protein: CSARETGNSPLHF
clone size: -; D gene: -; V gene: TRBV28; J gene: TRBJ1-5; CDR3 DNA: TGTGCCAGTGCCCGGGAGGGAGGCAATCAGCCCCAGCATTTT; CDR3 protein: CASAREGGNQPQHF
clone size: -; D gene: -; V gene: TRBV12-3/TRBV12-4; J gene: TRBJ1-4; CDR3 DNA: TGTGCCAGCAGTAGGGACATAAATGAAAAACTGTTTTTT; CDR3 protein: CASSRDINEKLFF
clone size: -; D gene: -; V gene: TRBV7-2; J gene: TRBJ2-3; CDR3 DNA: TGTGCCAGCAGCTTTTCGGACGGACGCACAGATACGCAGTATTTT; CDR3 protein: CASSFSDGRTDTQYF
clone size: many; D gene: TRBD2; V gene: TRBV28; J gene: TRBJ2-1; CDR3 DNA: TGTGCCAGCACTAGCGGGGGGGATTATGAGCAGTTCTTC; CDR3 protein: CASTSGGDYEQFF
clone size: few; D gene: -; V gene: TRBV28; J gene: TRBJ1-6; CDR3 DNA: TGTGCCAGCAGTTTACGCACAATTAATTCACCCCTCCACTTT; CDR3 protein: CASSLRTINSPLHF
clone size: -; D gene: -; V gene: TRBV6-6; J gene: TRBJ1-2; CDR3 DNA: TGTGCCAGCAGTTCCCCGGACAGATTAAACTATGGCTACACCTTC; CDR3 protein: CASSSPDRLNYGYTF
clone size: -; D gene: -; V gene: TRBV7-3; J gene: TRBJ2-5; CDR3 DNA: TGTGCCAGCAGCTTAGTTCCGGGGATTGAGACCCAGTACTTC; CDR3 protein: CASSLVPGIETQYF
clone size: many; D gene: TRBD1; V gene: TRBV10-1; J gene: TRBJ1-1; CDR3 DNA: TGCGCCAGCAGTCCGACAGGGTCTAACGCTGAAGCTTTCTTT; CDR3 protein: CASSPTGSNAEAFF
clone size: many; D gene: TRBD1; V gene: TRBV28; J gene: TRBJ1-4; CDR3 DNA: TGTGCCGGGTCGACAGGGATCGGTGAAAAACTGTTTTTT; CDR3 protein: CAGSTGIGEKLFF
clone size: many; D gene: TRBD2; V gene: TRBV5-1; J gene: TRBJ2-4; CDR3 DNA: TGCGCCAGCAGCTCCCAGCGGGGTTCAAACATTCAGTACTTC; CDR3 protein: CASSSQRGSNIQYF
clone size: -; D gene: -; V gene: TRBV12-3/TRBV12-4; J gene: TRBJ2-6; CDR3 DNA: TGTGCCAGCAGGACCTCAGGCAGCTCTGGGGCCAACGTCCTGACTTTC; CDR3 protein: CASRTSGSSGANVLTF
clone size: -; D gene: -; V gene: TRBV11-2; J gene: TRBJ1-3; CDR3 DNA: TGTGCCAGCCGGACCGTCAGGGATACTCCTGGAAACACCATATATTTT; CDR3 protein: CASRTVRDTPGNTIYF